Each of the 16 T cell receptor beta chains below was sequenced from the same sample in a study of shared clonotypes between healthy human individuals. The repertoire was sequenced with immunoSEQ multiplex PCR; TCRdb's copy has only in-frame clones and lacks some. This table holds roughly 2.5 million clones, approximately 94% found once. What was sequenced was naive CD4+ T cells sorted from blood. Stated subset: CD45RA+ positively selected. Receptor source: a man between 18 and 29 years old in good health.

This chain joins TRBV11-3 and TRBJ2-1, with 7 bases fitting TRBD1. The CDR3 contains 15 residues. The germline V gene has CDR1 SGHNT and CDR2 YENEEA. V lost 4 bases to trimming and J lost 9 bases; unmatched junction nucleotides: 12. The CDR3 protein is CASSSNPGGRGEQFF. The CDR3 DNA follows: TGTGCCAGCAGCTCCAACCCAGGGGGTAGGGGTGAGCAGTTCTTC.

On this clone: Other DNA sequences in this specimen translate into the identical CDR3. The genes are TRBV2 and TRBJ2-2; 8 positions agree with TRBD1. The length of the CDR3 is 14 residues. J lost 7 bases, V lost 2 bases, and 3 bases had no gene match. Looked up from germline, CDR1 is SNHLY and CDR2 is FYNNEI. CDR3 region: CASSEQGAGGELFF. The DNA for the CDR3 is TGTGCCAGCAGTGAACAGGGGGCAGGCGGGGAGCTGTTTTTT.

This rearrangement joins TRBV29-1 to TRBJ2-3; weak D call: TRBD1 (5 bases). Trimming cost V 5 bases and J 4 bases, with 13 bases left between them. The CDR3 is made up of 13 amino acids. CDR1 SQVTM and CDR2 ANQGSEA come from the germline V gene. CDR3 in amino acids: CSVCGRVSDTQYF. The CDR3 DNA reads TGCAGCGTTTGCGGCAGGGTATCAGATACGCAGTATTTT.

This clone turned up a few times. This chain joins TRBV7-2 and TRBJ1-6; 7 nucleotides line up with TRBD1. This CDR3 region has 16 residues. The ends lost 5 bases at V and 8 bases at J; junction bases unmatched: 12. Looked up from germline, CDR1 is SGHTA and CDR2 is FQGNSA. DNA of the CDR3: TGTGCCAGCAGCGGATCAGCGGACAGGCGCGATTCACCCCTCCACTTT. The encoded protein is CASSGSADRRDSPLHF.

Comment on this clone: The sample has other DNA sequences that encode this CDR3 too. This chain connects TRBV5-1 to TRBJ2-3, with a tentative D call TRBD1 (5 bases). Per the germline V gene, CDR1 is SGHRS and CDR2 is YFSETQ. V lost 0 bases and J 4 bases, leaving 9 bases between the germline ends. This CDR3 region has 14 residues. The CDR3 region is CASSLGGASDTQYF. The CDR3 DNA reads as TGCGCCAGCAGCTTGGGGGGCGCTTCAGATACGCAGTATTTT.

V gene TRBV11-2 combines with J gene TRBJ2-2; 13 nucleotides line up with TRBD2. There are 14 residues in the CDR3. After removal of 7 bases from V and 6 bases from J, the junction contained 2 bases not matched to a gene. Germline-derived CDR1 and CDR2 are SGHAT and FQNNGV. This chain's CDR3 is CASKLAGGPGELFF. CDR3 sequence (DNA): TGTGCCAGCAAACTAGCGGGAGGGCCCGGGGAGCTGTTTTTT. Drawing the rest from reference TRBV11-2 and TRBJ2-2, the complete variable domain is EAGVAQSPRYKIIEKRQSVAFWCNPISGHATLYWYQQILGQGPKLLIQFQNNGVVDDSQLPKDRFSAERLKGVDSTLKIQPAKLEDSAVYLCASKLAGGPGELFFGEGSRLTVL.

The chain carries TRBV6-1 and TRBJ2-7; 8 bases align to TRBD1. The CDR3 totals 14 residues. Per germline, CDR1 MNHNS and CDR2 SASEGT. V gave up 7 bases and J gave up 2 bases; unmatched junction bases: 7. CDR3 coding DNA: TGTGCCAGCACCTCAGGGGGCGAAACCTACGAGCAGTACTTC. Protein sequence: CASTSGGETYEQYF.

This clone was seen once. V and J are TRBV5-6 and TRBJ2-4, with TRBD2 as a possible D gene (6 bases). The CDR3 has 16 residues. V was clipped by 4 bases and J by 0 bases, with 14 bases between them. Per the germline V gene, CDR1 is SGHDT and CDR2 is YYEEEE. For the CDR3, the DNA is TGTGCCAGCAGCCTGGGGGACTTTTTAGCCAAAAACATTCAGTACTTC. It yields the protein CASSLGDFLAKNIQYF.

The chain is built from TRBV6-6 and TRBJ2-6; D gene unclear. V was pared by 11 bases and J by 0 bases, with 11 bases between. This CDR3 contains 14 residues. Germline CDR1 is MNHNY and CDR2 is SVGAGI (reference sequence). For the CDR3, the DNA is TGTGCCTCCTCCTTGGACTCTGGGGCCAACGTCCTGACTTTC. It translates to CASSLDSGANVLTF.

The CDR3 DNA sequence: TGTGCCAGCAATGGGGGTCCCTACGAGCAGTACTTC. Translation gives CASNGGPYEQYF. The chain joins TRBV28 to TRBJ2-7; tentatively, D is TRBD1 or TRBD2 (5 bases each). Germline values: CDR1 MDHEN, CDR2 SYDVKM. The CDR3 sequence is 12 residues long. Trimming took 7 bases from V and 2 from J, leaving 9 bases between them.

The chain employs TRBV25-1 and TRBJ2-3; D ambiguous. The V gene's germline CDR1 is MGHDK and CDR2 SYGVNS. The CDR3 extends over 13 amino acids. V was cut by 7 bases and J by 2 bases, with 10 bases left in between. The CDR3 sequence is CASNNYLTDTQYF. The CDR3, as DNA: TGTGCCAGCAATAACTACCTCACAGATACGCAGTATTTT.

V gene TRBV7-2 combines with J gene TRBJ2-5; 7 bases agree with TRBD2. Trimming at V came to 1 base and at J to 6 bases, leaving 8 bases not matched to a gene. Germline lookup yields CDR1 SGHTA and CDR2 FQGNSA. This CDR3 comprises 15 residues. CDR3 DNA sequence: TGTGCCAGCAGCTTAGGCGGGAGCAGTGCGAAGACCCAGTACTTC. Translation: CASSLGGSSAKTQYF.

This clone was detected once. The chain uses TRBV19 and TRBJ1-4, with 7 bases matching TRBD1. The J segment lost 3 bases and the V segment lost 5 bases, leaving 12 bases of the junction unmatched. The CDR3 runs to 17 residues. The germline gives CDR1 LNHDA, CDR2 SQIVND (reference sequence). The DNA for the CDR3 is TGTGCCAGTAGTGCATTACAGGGGAGCACTGCTAATGAAAAACTGTTTTTT. This translates into CASSALQGSTANEKLFF.

The V and J genes are TRBV9 and TRBJ1-1; a weak D match, TRBD1 (6 bases). This CDR3 spans 13 amino acids. V lost 4 bases, J lost 9 bases, and 16 bases lay in between. Germline V gene sequence: CDR1 SGDLS, CDR2 YYNGEE. In DNA, the CDR3 is TGTGCCAGCAGCCCCCCGGGGGGCGGGAAAGCTTTCTTT. Its protein product is CASSPPGGGKAFF.

This clone appeared a single time. This chain links TRBV5-1 with TRBJ2-7; tentatively, D is TRBD2 (5 bases). CDR3 size: 15 residues. Germline CDR1 reads SGHRS; CDR2 reads YFSETQ. V was shortened by 5 bases and J by 2 bases, with 17 bases between the two germline ends. DNA for the CDR3: TGCGCCAGCAGTTCCTTGAGGGAGACCACCTACGAGCAGTACTTC. Its translation: CASSSLRETTYEQYF.

The V call is TRBV6-6, the J call TRBJ1-2, with 10 nucleotides matching TRBD1. The CDR3 is 16 residues long. Germline CDR1 and CDR2: MNHNY and SVGAGI (reference sequence). The ends lost 0 bases at V and 5 bases at J; junction bases unmatched: 6. This CDR3 is CASSYSGDRGNYGYTF. Written as DNA, the CDR3 is TGTGCCAGCAGTTACTCTGGGGACAGGGGTAATTATGGCTACACCTTC.